The clone carrying this TCR beta chain was seen only a few times. Its antigen remains unidentified. V shed 0 bases and J shed 0 bases, with 9 bases lying between them. The CDR3 is 15 residues long. Looked up from germline, CDR1 is SGHTA and CDR2 is FQGNSA. The data originate from a study of cytomegalovirus exposure and HLA in healthy donors. The PCR was carried out with 60 Vbeta primers and 13 Jbeta primers. Libraries were prepared by immunoSEQ multiplex PCR; TCRdb keeps only in-frame clonotypes and omits some of them. Among 150,000 or so clones listed, around 78% were seen once. Healthy bone marrow donors made up the donors. Notes on the study in general: Analyses of presence/absence relied on an assumption of roughly uniform sequencing depth across donors. The analysis excluded some indistinguishable V segments, including TRBV6-2 and TRBV6-3. According to the study, 160 or so TCR beta chains were cytomegalovirus-associated.

The receptor comes from a young woman in good health and CMV-seronegative. The sequenced sample consisted of PBMCs. V is TRBV7-2 and J is TRBJ2-7; D possibly corresponds to TRBD2 (6 bases). The chain's CDR3 is CASSLAASDSYEQYV. The CDR3 DNA reads as TGTGCCAGCAGCTTAGCGGCTAGCGACTCCTACGAGCAGTACGTC.